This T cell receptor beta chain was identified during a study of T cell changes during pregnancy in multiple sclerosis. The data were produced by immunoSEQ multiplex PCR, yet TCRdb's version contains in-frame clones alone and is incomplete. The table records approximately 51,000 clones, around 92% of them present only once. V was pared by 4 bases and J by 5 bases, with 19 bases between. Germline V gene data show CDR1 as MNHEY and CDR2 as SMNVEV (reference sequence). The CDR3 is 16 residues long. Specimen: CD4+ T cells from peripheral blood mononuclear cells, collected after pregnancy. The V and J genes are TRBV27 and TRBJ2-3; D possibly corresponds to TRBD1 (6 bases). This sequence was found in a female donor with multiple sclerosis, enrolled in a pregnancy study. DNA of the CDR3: TGTGCCAGCAGTTCAACAACAGGGTTCCTAGGAGATACGCAGTATTTT. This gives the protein CASSSTTGFLGDTQYF.